Listed here are 28 T cell receptor beta chains from one sample, sequenced in a study of OX40 agonist ivuxolimab in advanced cancers. Measured with immunoSEQ multiplex PCR; TCRdb has only the in-frame clones, and not every one. The sample has about 60,000 clones; roughly 87% are singletons. Sequencing used CD4+ or CD8+ T cells sorted from blood, obtained in a trial of the OX40 agonist ivuxolimab. The receptors derive from an adult with an advanced solid tumor such as melanoma, head and neck, liver or kidney cancer.

Concerning this clone itself: One junction end does not reproduce the germline sequence, and a read error may be involved. In the same sample, other DNA sequences code for this CDR3. V gene TRBV29-1 combines with J gene TRBJ2-7, with D tentatively TRBD1 (6 bases). This CDR3 has 12 amino acids. The germline V gene has CDR1 SQVTM and CDR2 ANQGSEA. CDR3 nucleotides: TGCAGTATGGCGGGCAGGGGCTACGAGCAATACTTC. Translated: CSMAGRGYEQYF.

The V call is TRBV7-9, the J call TRBJ1-1; 10 nucleotides align to TRBD1. The length of the CDR3 is 12 residues. J gave up 7 bases and V 6 bases, and 2 bases lay outside the gene matches. Germline CDR1 reads SEHNR; CDR2 reads FQNEAQ (reference sequence). Written as DNA, the CDR3 is TGTGCCAGCAGGACAGGGGGCTATGAAGCTTTCTTT. Translation: CASRTGGYEAFF. The full variable domain, rest sourced from reference TRBV7-9 and TRBJ1-1, is DTGVSQNPRHKITKRGQNVTFRCDPISEHNRLYWYRQTLGQGPEFLTYFQNEAQLEKSRLLSDRFSAERPKGSFSTLEIQRTEQGDSAMYLCASRTGGYEAFFGQGTRLTVV.

The chain recombines TRBV11-2 with TRBJ2-5; 8 bases match TRBD1. Germline V gene lookup returns CDR1 SGHAT and CDR2 FQNNGV. The V and J ends lost 0 bases and 9 bases, in that order; junction bases with no gene match: 6. CDR3 length: 14 amino acids. CDR3 coding DNA: TGTGCCAGCAGCTTAGATGGGGACAGGAGGGCCCAGTACTTC. This translates into CASSLDGDRRAQYF.

In its sample, this clone was seen a few times. The chain is built from TRBV5-6 and TRBJ2-7, with 7 bases aligning to TRBD1. The trim removed 0 bases at V and 1 base at J, leaving 7 bases unmatched. Per the germline V gene, CDR1 is SGHDT and CDR2 is YYEEEE. The CDR3 totals 16 residues. The CDR3 coding sequence is TGTGCCAGCAGCTTGGAGCAGGGGGTGATTTCCTACGAGCAGTACTTC. It translates to CASSLEQGVISYEQYF.

This chain connects TRBV4-2 to TRBJ1-4; 8 bases match TRBD1. Germline V CDR1 and CDR2: LGHNA, YNFKEQ. CDR3 length: 17 residues. J lost 2 bases, V lost 5 bases, and 10 bases had no gene match. The CDR3 spells CASSYTGTGRTNEKLFF. CDR3 nucleotide sequence: TGTGCCAGCAGCTATACCGGGACAGGACGCACTAATGAAAAACTGTTTTTT.

In regard to this clone: The sample holds other DNA sequences that translate to the same CDR3. V is TRBV6-5 and J is TRBJ2-7; 7 bases agree with TRBD2. The trim removed 0 bases at V and 0 bases at J, leaving 2 bases unmatched. The germline V gene has CDR1 MNHEY and CDR2 SVGAGI. The CDR3 is made up of 15 amino acids. The CDR3 region is CASSYSGGGSYEQYF. CDR3 nucleotide sequence: TGTGCCAGCAGTTACTCGGGCGGGGGCTCCTACGAGCAGTACTTC.

This clone was seen a single time. The chain has TRBV28 and TRBJ1-5, with D tentatively TRBD1 (5 bases). CDR1 is MDHEN, CDR2 SYDVKM, per germline. The length of the CDR3 is 14 residues. Trimming pared 0 bases from V and 4 bases from J, leaving 7 bases between. The CDR3 reads CASSLWGPNQPQHF. The CDR3 DNA reads TGTGCCAGCAGTTTATGGGGGCCAAATCAGCCCCAGCATTTT.

The rearrangement uses TRBV15 and TRBJ2-2; 10 bases match TRBD2. V gave up 5 bases and J gave up 4 bases; unmatched junction bases: 16. CDR1 is LNHNV, CDR2 YYDKDF, per germline (reference sequence). The CDR3 runs 19 residues. The CDR3 bases are TGTGCCACCAGCTCCCGAATTGTCCTAGCGGGAGACCGCACCGGGGAGCTGTTTTTT. Translated, it gives CATSSRIVLAGDRTGELFF.

V and J are TRBV29-1 and TRBJ2-3, with D tentatively TRBD2 (6 bases). Germline V gene lookup returns CDR1 SQVTM and CDR2 ANQGSEA. Trimming shortened V by 6 bases and J by 0 bases, and 13 bases separated the two germline ends. The CDR3 runs 14 residues. This chain's CDR3 is CSVLRGTSTDTQYF. CDR3 in DNA: TGCAGCGTCCTCCGGGGGACTAGCACAGATACGCAGTATTTT.

The chain's CDR3 is CASSPGGGPVTGELFF. The CDR3, as DNA: TGCGCCAGCAGCCCAGGGGGGGGGCCGGTCACCGGGGAGCTGTTTTTT. This chain connects TRBV5-1 to TRBJ2-2, with D perhaps given as TRBD1 or TRBD2 (7 bases each). Trimming removed 4 bases at V and 4 bases at J, with 17 bases between. The CDR3 loop spans 16 amino acids. Germline V gene lookup returns CDR1 SGHRS and CDR2 YFSETQ. Together with reference TRBV5-1 and TRBJ2-2, the CDR3 gives the full variable domain: KAGVTQTPRYLIKTRGQQVTLSCSPISGHRSVSWYQQTPGQGLQFLFEYFSETQRNKGNFPGRFSGRQFSNSRSEMNVSTLELGDSALYLCASSPGGGPVTGELFFGEGSRLTVL.

The chain couples TRBV7-2 to TRBJ2-5; D may be TRBD1 or TRBD2 (5 bases each). CDR3 length equals 14 residues. CDR1 and CDR2 from the germline V gene are SGHTA and FQGNSA. V lost 2 bases, J lost 5 bases, and 12 bases lay in between. Written as DNA, the CDR3 is TGTGCCAGCAGCTTATCTGGGGGAGCGGAGACCCAGTACTTC. Encoded protein: CASSLSGGAETQYF. Using reference TRBV7-2 and TRBJ2-5 for the parts outside the CDR3, the full variable domain is GAGVSQSPSNKVTEKGKDVELRCDPISGHTALYWYRQSLGQGLEFLIYFQGNSAPDKSGLPSDRFSAERTGGSVSTLTIQRTQQEDSAVYLCASSLSGGAETQYFGPGTRLLVL.

This rearrangement joins TRBV7-8 to TRBJ1-1; D not certain. The V and J ends lost 7 bases and 1 base respectively, with 19 bases between them. The CDR3 totals 16 residues. Germline CDR1 reads SGHVS; CDR2 reads FQNEAQ. Written as DNA, the CDR3 is TGTGCCAGCAACGAAAGTCCAAGGTGGGGGAACACTGAAGCTTTCTTT. It specifies CASNESPRWGNTEAFF.

This rearrangement joins TRBV7-2 to TRBJ1-1, with a tentative D call TRBD1 (6 bases). With 2 bases removed from V and 5 bases from J, the gap between germline ends came to 18 bases. The CDR3 runs 16 residues. The V gene's germline CDR1 is SGHTA and CDR2 FQGNSA. For the CDR3, the DNA is TGTGCCAGCAGCTTATGGGCGGGTGCGGGGGCAACTGAAGCTTTCTTT. As protein: CASSLWAGAGATEAFF.

This rearrangement joins TRBV5-6 to TRBJ2-7, with D possibly matching TRBD1 (6 bases). CDR3 length: 11 residues. V lost 5 bases to trimming and J lost 4 bases, with 7 bases between them. Per germline, CDR1 SGHDT and CDR2 YYEEEE. CDR3 DNA: TGTGCCAGCAGGAGGGGGTACGAGCAGTACTTC. It translates to CASRRGYEQYF.

This clone was picked up one time. The J gene is TRBJ1-6, the V gene TRBV28; TRBD1 might be the D (6 bases). With 4 bases removed from V and 6 bases from J, the gap between germline ends came to 19 bases. The CDR3 has 17 residues. Looked up from germline, CDR1 is MDHEN and CDR2 is SYDVKM. CDR3 protein: CASSWGGGTPSNSPLHF. CDR3 nucleotides: TGTGCCAGCAGTTGGGGCGGGGGGACACCATCTAATTCACCCCTCCACTTT.

The V and J genes are TRBV18 and TRBJ1-3; 11 bases match TRBD1. Trimming cost V 5 bases and J 0 bases; bases outside gene matches: 9. This CDR3 region has 18 residues. The germline gives CDR1 KGHSH, CDR2 LQKENI. CDR3 bases: TGTGCCAGCTCAAACACCGGGACAGGGGGAAGCTCTGGAAACACCATATATTTT. This sequence encodes CASSNTGTGGSSGNTIYF.

This clone came up a few times. The rearrangement links TRBV19 to TRBJ2-2; the D gene is possibly TRBD2 (6 bases). Germline V gene lookup returns CDR1 LNHDA and CDR2 SQIVND (reference sequence). The ends were cut back, 0 bases at V and 4 bases at J, with 18 bases in the middle. This CDR3 contains 18 residues. CDR3 sequence reads: CASSIDRSPGEFTGELFF. The CDR3 nucleotides are TGTGCCAGTAGTATAGATAGGAGTCCGGGGGAGTTCACCGGGGAGCTGTTTTTT.

This clone was seen just once. The chain carries TRBV27 and TRBJ1-6, with 7 bases that match TRBD1. V gave up 5 bases and J gave up 3 bases; unmatched junction bases: 4. This CDR3 has 15 amino acids. Germline CDR1 and CDR2: MNHEY and SMNVEV (reference sequence). The CDR3 DNA reads as TGTGCCAGCAGTCTCCACAGGGGCTATAATTCACCCCTCCACTTT. This gives the protein CASSLHRGYNSPLHF.

The chain is built from TRBV7-7 and TRBJ2-6; maybe TRBD1 (6 bases). The CDR3 length is 15 residues. Germline loops: CDR1 SSHAT, CDR2 FNYEAQ (reference sequence). The CDR3 nucleotides are TGTGCTACCCAGGGGCGGCAACGAGGGGCCAACGTCCTGACTTTC. This codes for CATQGRQRGANVLTF. Variable domain in full (rest from reference TRBV7-7 and TRBJ2-6): GAGVSQSPRYKVTKRGQDVTLRCDPISSHATLYWYQQALGQGPEFLTYFNYEAQPDKSGLPSDRFSAERPEGSISTLTIQRTEQRDSAMYRCATQGRQRGANVLTFGAGSRLTVL.

This clone has a handful of counts. The CDR3 loop reads CASSDRNSYEQYF. The CDR3 DNA is TGTGCCAGCAGTGACAGGAACTCCTACGAGCAGTACTTC. The rearrangement uses TRBV6-1 and TRBJ2-7; unclear D gene. This CDR3 contains 13 residues. V lost 3 bases, J lost 0 bases, and 6 bases lay in between. Per the germline V gene, CDR1 is MNHNS and CDR2 is SASEGT.

The J gene is TRBJ1-2, the V gene TRBV7-3; TRBD1 is a possible D gene (6 bases). This CDR3 is 18 amino acids long. V gave up 2 bases and J gave up 4 bases, with 23 bases separating them. CDR1 and CDR2 (germline): SGHTA, FQGTGA. The chain's CDR3 is CASSLFNAGTQFFYGYTF. The CDR3 bases are TGTGCCAGCAGCTTATTCAATGCCGGGACACAGTTCTTCTATGGCTACACCTTC. Full variable domain (outside the CDR3, taken from reference TRBV7-3 and TRBJ1-2): GAGVSQTPSNKVTEKGKYVELRCDPISGHTALYWYRQSLGQGPEFLIYFQGTGAADDSGLPNDRFFAVRPEGSVSTLKIQRTERGDSAVYLCASSLFNAGTQFFYGYTFGSGTRLTVV.

J is TRBJ2-5 and V is TRBV30; the D is unclear. Per the germline V gene, CDR1 is GTSNPN and CDR2 is SVGIG (reference sequence). The CDR3 consists of 12 residues. V gave up 3 bases and J gave up 5 bases, with 10 bases separating them. The CDR3 loop is CAWRRESETQYF. The CDR3 DNA follows: TGTGCCTGGAGGCGAGAATCGGAGACCCAGTACTTC.

The chain's CDR3 is CASRGDTAGYGYTF. The CDR3 DNA sequence: TGTGCCAGCAGGGGAGACACGGCGGGGTATGGCTACACCTTC. The rearrangement joins TRBV2 to TRBJ1-2; D unclear. The V end lost 6 bases, the J end lost 5 bases, and 16 bases lay between the germline ends. Per the germline V gene, CDR1 is SNHLY and CDR2 is FYNNEI. This CDR3 is 14 amino acids long.

This chain links TRBV21-1 with TRBJ1-4; TRBD1 is the table's D call, not checked against the DNA. TRBV21-1 is marked as a pseudogene. There are 15 residues in the CDR3. The CDR3 DNA is TGTGCCAGCAGCAAAGGGGGCAGTCGGGCTGAAAAACTGTTTTTT. Encoded protein: CASSKGGSRAEKLFF.

The chain combines TRBV6-1 with TRBJ2-1; weak D call: TRBD1 (5 bases). Trimming took 4 bases from V and 10 from J, leaving 14 bases between them. The CDR3 is 13 residues long. Germline assignment: CDR1 MNHNS and CDR2 SASEGT. The chain's CDR3 is CASSGQGVREQFF. The CDR3, as DNA: TGTGCCAGCAGTGGCCAAGGGGTGCGGGAGCAGTTCTTC.

This clone has a handful of counts. V gene TRBV10-1 combines with J gene TRBJ2-2; D is ambiguous. This CDR3 is built from 15 residues. The germline CDR1 and CDR2 sequences are WNHNN and SYGVQD (reference sequence). V was cut by 4 bases and J by 1 base, with 10 bases left in between. The DNA of the CDR3 is TGCGCCAGCAGTGTTTCGCGGAAGAACACCGGGGAGCTGTTTTTT. Translating it yields CASSVSRKNTGELFF.

The V and J genes are TRBV28 and TRBJ1-4; the match to TRBD1 covers 8 bases. Germline assignment: CDR1 MDHEN and CDR2 SYDVKM. The CDR3 runs 15 residues. V trimming: 4 bases; J trimming: 6 bases; junction bases outside the gene matches: 7. The CDR3 reads CASSSWTGRDEKLFF. CDR3 sequence (DNA): TGTGCCAGCAGTTCCTGGACAGGGCGAGATGAAAAACTGTTTTTT.

The rearrangement joins TRBV19 to TRBJ2-3; 7 bases agree with TRBD2. Trimming cost V 4 bases and J 7 bases; bases outside gene matches: 14. The germline V gene has CDR1 LNHDA and CDR2 SQIVND (reference sequence). This CDR3 spans 16 amino acids. The CDR3 coding sequence is TGTGCCAGTAGTAGTAAGACCTATGGGACTACTAATACGCAGTATTTT. Its translation: CASSSKTYGTTNTQYF.